Each of the 32 T cell receptor beta chains below was sequenced from the same sample in a study of cytomegalovirus exposure and HLA in healthy donors. The PCR made use of 60 Vbeta and 13 Jbeta primers. Method: immunoSEQ multiplex PCR; TCRdb's copy keeps in-frame clones and lacks some. The repertoire holds 200,000 to 250,000 clones, with approximately 70% as singletons. Sequencing was carried out using PBMCs. These receptor sequences come from a man between 35 and 55 years old in good health and CMV-seropositive.

On this clone itself: This sample also contains other DNA sequences that code for the same CDR3. Written as DNA, the CDR3 is TGTGCCAGCAGCTTAGGGGGGGGGCAGCCCCAGCATTTT. Translation gives CASSLGGGQPQHF. The gene calls are TRBV11-2 and TRBJ1-5; weak D call: TRBD1 (5 bases). Trimming left V 1 base short and J 7 bases short, with 8 bases between. The CDR3 length is 13 residues. Germline V gene sequence: CDR1 SGHAT, CDR2 FQNNGV.

This clone was seen a few times. This chain links TRBV7-7 with TRBJ2-3, with D maybe TRBD1 (5 bases). V was shortened by 1 base and J by 2 bases, with 13 bases between the two germline ends. There are 16 residues in the CDR3. The germline V gene encodes CDR1 SSHAT and CDR2 FNYEAQ (reference sequence). DNA of the CDR3: TGTGCCAGCAGCTTAGGGCGTCAGGGTAACACAGATACGCAGTATTTT. It codes for CASSLGRQGNTDTQYF.

The chain joins TRBV29-1 to TRBJ2-1, with 7 nucleotides matching TRBD2. The CDR3 spans 11 residues. The V gene's germline CDR1 is SQVTM and CDR2 ANQGSEA. After removal of 6 bases from V and 9 bases from J, the junction contained 5 bases not matched to a gene. The CDR3 DNA is TGCAGCGTGGGGAGGGGAGTTGAGCAGTTCTTC. As protein: CSVGRGVEQFF.

This clone was found once. J is TRBJ1-1 and V is TRBV5-4; tentative D call: TRBD1 (5 bases). Per germline, CDR1 SGHNT and CDR2 YYREEE (reference sequence). The CDR3 runs 15 residues. V was cut by 0 bases and J by 5 bases, with 14 bases left in between. CDR3 nucleotides: TGTGCCAGCAGCTTGGAGGAGGGACTTAGGACTGAAGCTTTCTTT. Its translation is CASSLEEGLRTEAFF.

The chain uses TRBV6-4 and TRBJ2-1, with TRBD2 matching over 12 bases. This CDR3 is built from 18 residues. Germline CDR1 MRHNA, CDR2 SNTAGT. The ends lost 5 bases at V and 0 bases at J; junction bases unmatched: 8. The CDR3 DNA reads as TGTGCCAGCAGTCCCGGACTAGCGGGGTTTTCCTCCTACAATGAGCAGTTCTTC. Protein product: CASSPGLAGFSSYNEQFF.

This sequence joins TRBV9 and TRBJ1-2, with 7 bases aligning to TRBD1. The CDR3 length is 15 residues. Germline trimming cut 3 bases from V and 3 bases from J; bases unmatched to any gene: 8. CDR1 and CDR2 from the germline V gene are SGDLS and YYNGEE. The CDR3 loop is CASSEDLTGYYGYTF. In nucleotides, the CDR3 is TGTGCCAGCAGCGAGGATTTGACAGGGTACTATGGCTACACCTTC.

V and J are TRBV4-3 and TRBJ2-4; 7 bases are shared with TRBD1. After removal of 4 bases from V and 5 bases from J, the junction contained 11 bases not matched to a gene. Germline lookup yields CDR1 LGHNA and CDR2 YSLEER. This CDR3 has 16 residues. Written as DNA, the CDR3 is TGCGCCAGCAGCCCACATCCGGTCACAGGGGAAAACATTCAGTACTTC. Translated, it gives CASSPHPVTGENIQYF.

This chain links TRBV7-9 with TRBJ1-2; D is unclear. CDR1 and CDR2 (germline): SEHNR, FQNEAQ (reference sequence). The length of the CDR3 is 15 residues. The V end was cut by 4 bases, the J end by 7 bases, with 19 bases between. The DNA of the CDR3 is TGTGCCAGCAGCTCGAGGTCTGGAATTATCTCTGGCTACACCTTC. Protein sequence: CASSSRSGIISGYTF.

About this clone: Other nucleotide sequences in the sample specify the same CDR3. This rearrangement joins TRBV12-5 to TRBJ2-7; 11 bases align to TRBD1. The V gene end was trimmed by 3 bases and the J gene end by 5 bases; junction bases not matched to a gene: 12. This CDR3 region has 17 residues. Looked up from germline, CDR1 is LGHNT and CDR2 is FRNRAP. For the CDR3, the DNA is TGTGCTAGTGGTTTCCCCTCGCCCGGGACAGGGGGTAACGAGCAGTACTTC. Translating gives CASGFPSPGTGGNEQYF.

The sample holds one count of this clone. V gene TRBV10-3 combines with J gene TRBJ1-1; TRBD1 might be the D (6 bases). This CDR3 contains 15 residues. Germline values: CDR1 ENHRY, CDR2 SYGVKD. Trimming took off 11 bases at V and 1 base at J, with 20 bases between the two ends. The CDR3 here is CASSPRAGENTEAFF. In nucleotides, the CDR3 is TGTGCCTCCTCCCCACGGGCAGGGGAGAACACTGAAGCTTTCTTT.

The J gene is TRBJ2-7, the V gene TRBV6-6; tentative D call: TRBD2 (5 bases). CDR1 and CDR2 from the germline V gene are MNHNY and SVGAGI (reference sequence). The CDR3 consists of 13 residues. The V gene lost 2 bases and the J gene lost 4 bases, with 9 bases spanning the gap. The CDR3 loop reads CASSYDGLYEQYF. The CDR3 DNA sequence: TGTGCCAGCAGTTACGACGGACTTTACGAGCAGTACTTC.

The chain combines TRBV7-2 with TRBJ1-6, with a weak D call TRBD1 (6 bases). The CDR3 contains 16 residues. Germline loops: CDR1 SGHTA, CDR2 FQGNSA. The ends were cut back, 2 bases at V and 8 bases at J, with 16 bases in the middle. CDR3 sequence reads: CASSLHRVGIDSPLHF. The CDR3 DNA follows: TGTGCCAGCAGCTTACACAGGGTAGGCATCGATTCACCCCTCCACTTT.

In nucleotides, the CDR3 is TGCAGTGCTTTCCACCTAGGCTACACCTTC. Protein product: CSAFHLGYTF. This chain links TRBV20-1 with TRBJ1-2, with no clear D. Germline V gene lookup returns CDR1 DFQATT and CDR2 SNEGSKA (reference sequence). There are 10 residues in the CDR3. The V end lost 5 bases, the J end lost 8 bases, and 9 bases lay between the germline ends.

This clone was observed once. The chain combines TRBV11-2 with TRBJ2-3; 10 positions match TRBD2. J was trimmed by 4 bases and V by 0 bases; bases with no gene match: 1. This CDR3 is 15 amino acids long. Germline-derived CDR1 and CDR2 are SGHAT and FQNNGV. This chain's CDR3 is CASSLDGLAADTQYF. DNA of the CDR3: TGTGCCAGCAGCTTAGACGGACTAGCGGCAGATACGCAGTATTTT.

The chain uses TRBV5-4 and TRBJ2-2; D perhaps matches TRBD1 (6 bases). V dropped 3 bases and J dropped 6 bases, with 12 bases sitting between them. The germline gives CDR1 SGHNT, CDR2 YYREEE (reference sequence). The CDR3 is made up of 14 amino acids. DNA for the CDR3: TGTGCCAGCAGCTCTGTACAGGGCCCCGGGGAGCTGTTTTTT. It yields the protein CASSSVQGPGELFF.

This clone was detected only a few times. The rearrangement links TRBV7-9 to TRBJ2-7; 8 nucleotides align to TRBD1. This CDR3 contains 15 residues. V shed 4 bases and J 0 bases; nucleotides not matched to a gene: 5. Germline loops: CDR1 SEHNR, CDR2 FQNEAQ (reference sequence). The CDR3 region is CASSSRDRYSYEQYF. In DNA, the CDR3 is TGTGCCAGCAGCTCCCGGGACAGGTACTCCTACGAGCAGTACTTC.

The V and J genes are TRBV2 and TRBJ1-6; D is possibly TRBD1 (6 bases). The germline V gene encodes CDR1 SNHLY and CDR2 FYNNEI. CDR3 length: 14 amino acids. V gave up 6 bases and J gave up 5 bases, with 11 bases separating them. This chain's CDR3 is CASRGGDNNSPLHF. Written as DNA, the CDR3 is TGTGCCAGCAGAGGGGGGGATAATAATTCACCCCTCCACTTT.

V and J are TRBV9 and TRBJ1-2, with 8 nucleotides matching TRBD1. With 3 bases clipped from V and 4 bases from J, the junction kept 5 bases outside the gene matches. In germline, CDR1 is SGDLS, CDR2 YYNGEE. The CDR3 covers 14 residues. This CDR3 is CASSGQGASYGYTF. The CDR3 DNA reads as TGTGCCAGCAGCGGCCAGGGGGCCTCCTATGGCTACACCTTC.

This clone was seen a handful of times. The CDR3 region is CASSQSSDEQFF. The DNA for the CDR3 is TGCGCCAGCAGCCAAAGTTCGGATGAGCAGTTCTTC. The chain combines TRBV5-1 with TRBJ2-1; no firm D call. Germline CDR1 reads SGHRS; CDR2 reads YFSETQ. The V end was cut by 4 bases, the J end by 8 bases, with 10 bases between. This CDR3 is built from 12 residues.

This rearrangement joins TRBV19 to TRBJ1-6; a weak D match, TRBD1 (5 bases). V lost 9 bases and J lost 8, with 20 bases in between. The length of the CDR3 is 15 residues. Germline lookup yields CDR1 LNHDA and CDR2 SQIVND (reference sequence). The CDR3, as DNA: TGTGCCAGGTCCCGAGGCGGGGGTGCCGATTCACCCCTCCACTTT. It codes for CARSRGGGADSPLHF.

V usage is TRBV7-2 and J usage is TRBJ2-3; 12 nucleotides match TRBD2. V gave up 1 base and J gave up 10 bases; unmatched junction bases: 6. CDR1 and CDR2 (germline): SGHTA, FQGNSA. This CDR3 is 15 amino acids long. Here the CDR3 DNA reads TGTGCCAGCAGCTTAGTTCTAGCGGGGGGGGGCGCGCAGTATTTT. The encoded protein is CASSLVLAGGGAQYF.

The CDR3 sequence: CASSSFGMDNEQFF. Here the CDR3 DNA reads TGTGCCAGCAGCTCTTTCGGGATGGACAATGAGCAGTTCTTC. The V call is TRBV7-8, the J call TRBJ2-1; D is possibly TRBD2 (5 bases). There are 14 residues in the CDR3. The V end lost 4 bases, the J end lost 5 bases, and 12 bases lay between the germline ends. Germline CDR1 is SGHVS and CDR2 is FQNEAQ.

This chain uses TRBV30 with TRBJ1-5; D is unclear. The V end was cut by 7 bases, the J end by 6 bases, with 10 bases between. The CDR3 runs to 11 residues. The V gene's germline CDR1 is GTSNPN and CDR2 SVGIG (reference sequence). The CDR3 loop reads CASSGSQPQHF. The CDR3 DNA sequence: TGTGCCTCCTCGGGGAGTCAGCCCCAGCATTTT.

The chain links TRBV19 to TRBJ1-5, with D tentatively TRBD1 (5 bases). V was clipped by 7 bases and J by 2 bases, with 15 bases between them. CDR1 and CDR2 from the germline V gene are LNHDA and SQIVND (reference sequence). The CDR3 totals 15 residues. This CDR3 is CASNLNPGGNQPQHF. Written as DNA, the CDR3 is TGTGCCAGTAATCTCAACCCGGGGGGCAATCAGCCCCAGCATTTT.

This clone was recorded once. The CDR3 coding sequence is TGTGCCAGCAGCCAAGAGGGGGCACAGGGATATGGCTACACCTTC. Its protein product is CASSQEGAQGYGYTF. The chain has TRBV4-2 and TRBJ1-2; TRBD1 might be the D (6 bases). This CDR3 is 15 amino acids long. Trimming stripped 0 bases from V and 5 bases from J, with 13 bases between. The germline gives CDR1 LGHNA, CDR2 YNFKEQ.

In its sample, this clone was seen a few times. The chain has TRBV4-1 and TRBJ2-7, with 8 bases lining up with TRBD2. The germline V gene has CDR1 MGHRA and CDR2 YSYEKL. V shed 2 bases and J 7 bases; nucleotides not matched to a gene: 10. The length of the CDR3 is 15 residues. The CDR3 DNA reads as TGCGCCAGCAGCCAACCTAGCGGGTTCGCGGGGGAGCAGTACTTC. It specifies CASSQPSGFAGEQYF.

The rearrangement links TRBV5-6 to TRBJ2-7, with D possibly TRBD2 on 5 matching bases. Deletions cut 4 bases from V and 9 bases from J, with 17 bases between. Germline V gives CDR1 SGHDT, CDR2 YYEEEE. CDR3 size: 13 residues. The DNA for the CDR3 is TGTGCCAGCAGCACCCTAATGGCGGGCGTGCAGTACTTC. Amino acids: CASSTLMAGVQYF.

CDR3 sequence reads: CASSVGGGAVETQYF. In DNA form, the CDR3 reads TGTGCCAGCAGCGTAGGCGGGGGGGCCGTAGAGACCCAGTACTTC. This sequence joins TRBV9 and TRBJ2-5, with TRBD2 matching over 9 bases. The CDR3 runs to 15 residues. Germline V lookup: CDR1 SGDLS, CDR2 YYNGEE. Losses at the gene ends were 0 bases for V and 4 bases for J; bases not matched to a gene: 4.

The chain links TRBV7-8 to TRBJ1-4, with D maybe TRBD1 (5 bases). V lost 4 bases to trimming and J lost 4 bases, with 10 bases between them. Germline CDR1 reads SGHVS; CDR2 reads FQNEAQ. The CDR3 totals 14 residues. In DNA, the CDR3 is TGTGCCAGCAGCTCAACTGACAGTAATGAAAAACTGTTTTTT. Protein: CASSSTDSNEKLFF. Complete variable domain (other parts from reference TRBV7-8 and TRBJ1-4): GAGVSQSPRYKVAKRGQDVALRCDPISGHVSLFWYQQALGQGPEFLTYFQNEAQLDKSGLPSDRFFAERPEGSVSTLKIQRTQQEDSAVYLCASSSTDSNEKLFFGSGTQLSVL.

This chain uses TRBV4-1 with TRBJ1-2; D uncertain. Deletions cut 1 base from V and 4 bases from J, with 7 bases between. Germline values: CDR1 MGHRA, CDR2 YSYEKL. The CDR3 runs to 13 residues. DNA of the CDR3: TGCGCCAGCAGCCAAGCCGGGATCTATGGCTACACCTTC. As protein: CASSQAGIYGYTF.

This rearrangement joins TRBV11-2 to TRBJ1-4; D uncertain. Germline loops: CDR1 SGHAT, CDR2 FQNNGV. This CDR3 is 15 amino acids long. V dropped 7 bases and J dropped 3 bases, with 15 bases sitting between them. Written as DNA, the CDR3 is TGTGCCAGCATTCCTACGACTGCCTCTAATGAAAAACTGTTTTTT. The encoded protein is CASIPTTASNEKLFF. Based on the CDR3 plus reference TRBV11-2 and TRBJ1-4, the full variable domain is EAGVAQSPRYKIIEKRQSVAFWCNPISGHATLYWYQQILGQGPKLLIQFQNNGVVDDSQLPKDRFSAERLKGVDSTLKIQPAKLEDSAVYLCASIPTTASNEKLFFGSGTQLSVL.

This chain links TRBV19 with TRBJ2-4; D is perhaps TRBD1 (5 bases). The ends were cut back, 4 bases at V and 0 bases at J, with 19 bases in the middle. The germline V gene encodes CDR1 LNHDA and CDR2 SQIVND (reference sequence). This CDR3 is 18 amino acids long. The CDR3 reads CASSTPLTATLAKNIQYF. The CDR3 DNA follows: TGTGCCAGTAGTACCCCCTTGACAGCTACTTTAGCCAAAAACATTCAGTACTTC.